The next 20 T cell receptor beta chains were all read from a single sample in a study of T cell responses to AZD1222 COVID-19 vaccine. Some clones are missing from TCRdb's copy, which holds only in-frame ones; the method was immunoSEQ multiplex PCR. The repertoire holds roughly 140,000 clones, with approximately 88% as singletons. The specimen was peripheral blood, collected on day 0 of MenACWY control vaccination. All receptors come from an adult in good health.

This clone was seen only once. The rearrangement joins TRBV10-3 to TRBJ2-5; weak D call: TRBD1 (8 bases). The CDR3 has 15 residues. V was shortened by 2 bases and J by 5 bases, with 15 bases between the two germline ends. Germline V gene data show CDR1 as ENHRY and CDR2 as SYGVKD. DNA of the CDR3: TGTGCCATCAGTGAGAGCGACAGGGGAGGGGAGACCCAGTACTTC. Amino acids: CAISESDRGGETQYF.

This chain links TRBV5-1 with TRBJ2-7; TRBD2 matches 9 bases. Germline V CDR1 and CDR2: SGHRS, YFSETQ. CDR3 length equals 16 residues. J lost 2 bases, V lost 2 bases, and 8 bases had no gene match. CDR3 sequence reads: CASSFRTSGQTYEQYF. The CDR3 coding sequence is TGCGCCAGCAGCTTCCGTACTAGCGGGCAAACCTACGAGCAGTACTTC. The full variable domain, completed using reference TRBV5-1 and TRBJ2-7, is KAGVTQTPRYLIKTRGQQVTLSCSPISGHRSVSWYQQTPGQGLQFLFEYFSETQRNKGNFPGRFSGRQFSNSRSEMNVSTLELGDSALYLCASSFRTSGQTYEQYFGPGTRLTVT.

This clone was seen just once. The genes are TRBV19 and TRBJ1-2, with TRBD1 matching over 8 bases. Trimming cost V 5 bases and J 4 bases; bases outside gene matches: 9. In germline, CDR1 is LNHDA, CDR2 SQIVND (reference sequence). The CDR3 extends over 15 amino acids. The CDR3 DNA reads TGTGCCAGTAGTCTGCGACAGGGGTCCTTCTATGGCTACACCTTC. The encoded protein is CASSLRQGSFYGYTF.

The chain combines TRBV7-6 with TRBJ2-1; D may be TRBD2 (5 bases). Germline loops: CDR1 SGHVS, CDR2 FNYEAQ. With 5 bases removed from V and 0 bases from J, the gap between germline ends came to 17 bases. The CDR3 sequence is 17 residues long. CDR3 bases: TGTGCCAGCAGCCCCAGAGGAGGACCCCGCTCCTACAATGAGCAGTTCTTC. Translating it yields CASSPRGGPRSYNEQFF.

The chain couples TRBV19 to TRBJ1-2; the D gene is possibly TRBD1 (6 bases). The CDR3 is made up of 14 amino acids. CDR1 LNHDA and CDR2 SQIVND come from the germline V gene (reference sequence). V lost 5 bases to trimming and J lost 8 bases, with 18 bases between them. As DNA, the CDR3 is TGTGCCAGTAGTCTGCAGTTTGGGACACTAGGCTACACCTTC. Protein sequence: CASSLQFGTLGYTF.

CDR3 DNA sequence: TGTGCCAGCAGTTTCGGGGTCTATGGCTACACCTTC. Its protein product is CASSFGVYGYTF. The V call is TRBV28, the J call TRBJ1-2; D is unclear. There are 12 residues in the CDR3. Germline V gene data show CDR1 as MDHEN and CDR2 as SYDVKM. V was trimmed by 3 bases and J by 4 bases, leaving 6 bases between them.

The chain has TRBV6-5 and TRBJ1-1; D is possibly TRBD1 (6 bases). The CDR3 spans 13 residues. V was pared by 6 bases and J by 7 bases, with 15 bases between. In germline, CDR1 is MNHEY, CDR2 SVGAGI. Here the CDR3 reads CASSPPEGGEAFF. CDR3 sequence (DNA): TGTGCCAGCAGCCCACCGGAGGGGGGTGAAGCTTTCTTT.

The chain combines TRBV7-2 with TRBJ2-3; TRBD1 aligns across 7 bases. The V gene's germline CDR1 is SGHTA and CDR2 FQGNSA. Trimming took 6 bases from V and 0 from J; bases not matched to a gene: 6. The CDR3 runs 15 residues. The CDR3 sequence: CASRRQGPSTDTQYF. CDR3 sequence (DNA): TGTGCCAGCAGGCGACAGGGCCCTAGCACAGATACGCAGTATTTT.

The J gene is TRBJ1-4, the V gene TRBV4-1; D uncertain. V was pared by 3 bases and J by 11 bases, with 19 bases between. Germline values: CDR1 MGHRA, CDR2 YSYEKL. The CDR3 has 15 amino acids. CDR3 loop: CASSHGRVGPLKLFF. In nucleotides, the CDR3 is TGCGCCAGCAGCCACGGGCGGGTAGGCCCCCTCAAACTGTTTTTT.

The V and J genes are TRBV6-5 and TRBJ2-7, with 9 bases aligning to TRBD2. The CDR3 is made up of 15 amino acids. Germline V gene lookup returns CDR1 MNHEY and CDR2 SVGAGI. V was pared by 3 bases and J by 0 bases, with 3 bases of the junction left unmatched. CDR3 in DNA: TGTGCCAGCAGTTATGCGGGAGGGTCCTCCTACGAGCAGTACTTC. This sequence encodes CASSYAGGSSYEQYF.

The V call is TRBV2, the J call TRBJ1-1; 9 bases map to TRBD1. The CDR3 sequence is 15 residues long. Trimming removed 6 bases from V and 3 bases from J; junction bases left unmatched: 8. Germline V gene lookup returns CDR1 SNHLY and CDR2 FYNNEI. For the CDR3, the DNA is TGTGCCAGCAGGGGACAGGGTGGGGTGTACACTGAAGCTTTCTTT. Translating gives CASRGQGGVYTEAFF.

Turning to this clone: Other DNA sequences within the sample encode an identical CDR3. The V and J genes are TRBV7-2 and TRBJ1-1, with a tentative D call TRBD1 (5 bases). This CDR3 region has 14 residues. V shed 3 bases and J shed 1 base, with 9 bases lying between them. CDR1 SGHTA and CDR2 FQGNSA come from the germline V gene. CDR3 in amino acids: CASSFLRGNTEAFF. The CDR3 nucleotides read TGTGCCAGCAGCTTCCTAAGGGGGAACACTGAAGCTTTCTTT.

The CDR3 DNA sequence: TGCGCCAGCAGCCAAGATTTGGGACTTGAGCAGTACTTC. Residues: CASSQDLGLEQYF. V usage is TRBV4-3 and J usage is TRBJ2-7; tentative D call: TRBD2 (6 bases). The CDR3 extends over 13 amino acids. Trimming left V 0 bases short and J 7 bases short, with 10 bases between. Germline V lookup: CDR1 LGHNA, CDR2 YSLEER.

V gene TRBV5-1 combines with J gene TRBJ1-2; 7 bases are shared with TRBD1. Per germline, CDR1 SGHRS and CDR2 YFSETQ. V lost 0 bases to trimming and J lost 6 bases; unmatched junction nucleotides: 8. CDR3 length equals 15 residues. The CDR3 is CASSLGGTESHGYTF. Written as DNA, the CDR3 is TGCGCCAGCAGCTTGGGCGGGACAGAATCCCATGGCTACACCTTC.

CDR3 protein: CASSPSRTSGSYNEQFF. The CDR3 coding sequence is TGTGCCAGCAGCCCTTCCCGGACTAGCGGCTCCTACAATGAGCAGTTCTTC. This rearrangement joins TRBV27 to TRBJ2-1; 10 nucleotides align to TRBD2. Per the germline V gene, CDR1 is MNHEY and CDR2 is SMNVEV (reference sequence). The CDR3 length is 17 residues. Trimming cost V 6 bases and J 0 bases; bases outside gene matches: 8.

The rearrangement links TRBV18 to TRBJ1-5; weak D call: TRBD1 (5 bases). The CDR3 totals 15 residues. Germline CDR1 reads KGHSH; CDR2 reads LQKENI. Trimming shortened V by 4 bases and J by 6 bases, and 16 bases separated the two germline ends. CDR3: CASSQGLARGQPQHF. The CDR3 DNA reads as TGTGCCAGCTCACAGGGACTCGCCAGAGGTCAGCCCCAGCATTTT.

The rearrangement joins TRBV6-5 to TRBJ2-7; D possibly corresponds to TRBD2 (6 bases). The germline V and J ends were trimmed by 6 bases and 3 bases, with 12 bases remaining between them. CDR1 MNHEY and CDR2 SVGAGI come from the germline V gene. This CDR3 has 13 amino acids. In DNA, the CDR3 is TGTGCCAGCAGGAAGGGACTCGGCTACGAGCAGTACTTC. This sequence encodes CASRKGLGYEQYF.

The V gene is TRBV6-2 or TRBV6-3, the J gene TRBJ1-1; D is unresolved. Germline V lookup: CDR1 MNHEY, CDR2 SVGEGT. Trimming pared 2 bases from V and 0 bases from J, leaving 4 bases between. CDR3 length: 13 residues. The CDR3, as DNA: TGTGCCAGCAGTTACCGGATGAACACTGAAGCTTTCTTT. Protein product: CASSYRMNTEAFF.

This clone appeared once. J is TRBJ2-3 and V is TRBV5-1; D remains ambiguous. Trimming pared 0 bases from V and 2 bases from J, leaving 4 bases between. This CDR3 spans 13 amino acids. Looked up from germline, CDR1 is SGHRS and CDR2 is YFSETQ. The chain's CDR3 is CASSLDSTDTQYF. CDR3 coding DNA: TGCGCCAGCAGCTTGGATTCCACAGATACGCAGTATTTT.

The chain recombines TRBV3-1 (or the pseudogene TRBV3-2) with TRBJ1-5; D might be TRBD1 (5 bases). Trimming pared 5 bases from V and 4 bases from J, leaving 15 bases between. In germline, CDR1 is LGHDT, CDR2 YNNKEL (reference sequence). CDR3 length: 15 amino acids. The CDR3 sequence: CASSSDTAENQPQHF. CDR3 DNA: TGTGCCAGCAGCTCGGACACGGCCGAGAATCAGCCCCAGCATTTT.